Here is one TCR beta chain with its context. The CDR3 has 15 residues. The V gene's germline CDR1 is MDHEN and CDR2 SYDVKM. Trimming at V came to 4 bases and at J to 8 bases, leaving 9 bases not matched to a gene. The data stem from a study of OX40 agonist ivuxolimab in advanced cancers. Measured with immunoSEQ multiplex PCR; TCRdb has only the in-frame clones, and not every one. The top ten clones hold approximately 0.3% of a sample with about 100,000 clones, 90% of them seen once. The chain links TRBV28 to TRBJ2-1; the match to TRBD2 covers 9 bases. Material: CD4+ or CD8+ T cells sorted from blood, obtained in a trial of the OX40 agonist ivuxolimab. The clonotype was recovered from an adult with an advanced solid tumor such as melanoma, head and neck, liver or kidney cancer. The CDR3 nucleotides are TGTGCCAGCAGTTCCTTGGCGGGAGGGGGTCATGAGCAGTTCTTC. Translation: CASSSLAGGGHEQFF.